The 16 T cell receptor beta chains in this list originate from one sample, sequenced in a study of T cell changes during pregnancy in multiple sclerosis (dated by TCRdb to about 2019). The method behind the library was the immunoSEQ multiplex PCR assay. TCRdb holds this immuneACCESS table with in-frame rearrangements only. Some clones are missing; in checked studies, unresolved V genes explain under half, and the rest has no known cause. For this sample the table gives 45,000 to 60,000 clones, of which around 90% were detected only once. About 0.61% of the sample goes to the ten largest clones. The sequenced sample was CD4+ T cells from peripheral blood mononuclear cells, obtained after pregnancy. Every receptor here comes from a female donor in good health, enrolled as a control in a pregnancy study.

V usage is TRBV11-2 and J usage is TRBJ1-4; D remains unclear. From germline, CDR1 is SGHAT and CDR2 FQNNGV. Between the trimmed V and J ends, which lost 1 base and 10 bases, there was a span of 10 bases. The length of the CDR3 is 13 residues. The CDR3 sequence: CASSLGPGGKLFF. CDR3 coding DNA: TGTGCCAGCAGCTTAGGACCCGGCGGAAAACTGTTTTTT.

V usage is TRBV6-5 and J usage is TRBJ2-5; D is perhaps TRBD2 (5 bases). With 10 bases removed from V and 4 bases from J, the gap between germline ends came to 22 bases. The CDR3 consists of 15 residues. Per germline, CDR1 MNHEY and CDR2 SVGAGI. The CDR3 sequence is CATNPFGVARETQYF. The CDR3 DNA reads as TGTGCCACCAACCCCTTCGGGGTGGCTAGAGAGACCCAGTACTTC.

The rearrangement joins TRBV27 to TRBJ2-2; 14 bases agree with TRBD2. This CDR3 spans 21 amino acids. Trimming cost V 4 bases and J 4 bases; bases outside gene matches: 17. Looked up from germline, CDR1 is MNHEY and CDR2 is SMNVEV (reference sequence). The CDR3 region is CASSSGSGTSGSFSGTGELFF. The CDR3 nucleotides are TGTGCCAGCAGTTCAGGGAGCGGGACTAGCGGGAGTTTTTCTGGCACCGGGGAGCTGTTTTTT.

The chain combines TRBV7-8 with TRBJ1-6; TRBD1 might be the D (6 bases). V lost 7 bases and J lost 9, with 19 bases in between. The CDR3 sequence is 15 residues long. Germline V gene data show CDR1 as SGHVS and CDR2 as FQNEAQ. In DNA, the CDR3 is TGTGCCAGCATTCCGCCCGGGGACATCCGTTCACCCCTCCACTTT. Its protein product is CASIPPGDIRSPLHF. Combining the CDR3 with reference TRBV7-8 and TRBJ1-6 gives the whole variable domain GAGVSQSPRYKVAKRGQDVALRCDPISGHVSLFWYQQALGQGPEFLTYFQNEAQLDKSGLPSDRFFAERPEGSVSTLKIQRTQQEDSAVYLCASIPPGDIRSPLHFGNGTRLTVT.

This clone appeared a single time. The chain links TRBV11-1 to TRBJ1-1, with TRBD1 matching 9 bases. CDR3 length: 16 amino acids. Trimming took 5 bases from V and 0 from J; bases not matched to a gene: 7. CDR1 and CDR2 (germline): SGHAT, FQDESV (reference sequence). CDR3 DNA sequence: TGTGCCAGCAGCATCGGGACAGGGTGGCTGAACACTGAAGCTTTCTTT. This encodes CASSIGTGWLNTEAFF. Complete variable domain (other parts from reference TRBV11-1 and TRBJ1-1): EAEVAQSPRYKITEKSQAVAFWCDPISGHATLYWYRQILGQGPELLVQFQDESVVDDSQLPKDRFSAERLKGVDSTLKIQPAELGDSAMYLCASSIGTGWLNTEAFFGQGTRLTVV.

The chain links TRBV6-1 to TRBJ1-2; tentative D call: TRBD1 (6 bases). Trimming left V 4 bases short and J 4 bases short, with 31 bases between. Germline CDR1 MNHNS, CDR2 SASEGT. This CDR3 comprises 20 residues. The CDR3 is CASSGRKSGRVEARGYGYTF. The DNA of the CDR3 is TGTGCCAGCAGTGGACGAAAAAGTGGGAGGGTCGAGGCCAGGGGCTATGGCTACACCTTC.

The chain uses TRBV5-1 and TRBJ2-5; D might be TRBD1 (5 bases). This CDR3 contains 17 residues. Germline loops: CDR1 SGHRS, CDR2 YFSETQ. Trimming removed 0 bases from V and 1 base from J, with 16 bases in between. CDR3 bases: TGCGCCAGCAGCTTGGGATGGGGCAGGGCATTCCAAGAGACCCAGTACTTC. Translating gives CASSLGWGRAFQETQYF.

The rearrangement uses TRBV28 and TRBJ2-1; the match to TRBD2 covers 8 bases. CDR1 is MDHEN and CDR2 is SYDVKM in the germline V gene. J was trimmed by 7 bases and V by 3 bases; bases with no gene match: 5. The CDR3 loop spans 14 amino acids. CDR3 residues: CASSFSGSVNEQFF. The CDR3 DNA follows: TGTGCCAGCAGTTTCAGCGGGAGTGTGAATGAGCAGTTCTTC.

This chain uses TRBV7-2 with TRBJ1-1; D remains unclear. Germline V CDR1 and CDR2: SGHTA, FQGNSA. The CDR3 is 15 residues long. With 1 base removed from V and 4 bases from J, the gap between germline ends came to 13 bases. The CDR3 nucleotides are TGTGCCAGCAGCTTAGTTCCGGGTGGGAGCACTGAAGCTTTCTTT. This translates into CASSLVPGGSTEAFF.

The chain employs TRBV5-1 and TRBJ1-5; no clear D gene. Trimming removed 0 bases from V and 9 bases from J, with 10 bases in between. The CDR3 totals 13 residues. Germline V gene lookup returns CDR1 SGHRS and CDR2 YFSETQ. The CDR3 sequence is CASSLEPLGPQHF. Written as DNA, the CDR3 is TGCGCCAGCAGCTTGGAACCGCTAGGGCCCCAGCATTTT.

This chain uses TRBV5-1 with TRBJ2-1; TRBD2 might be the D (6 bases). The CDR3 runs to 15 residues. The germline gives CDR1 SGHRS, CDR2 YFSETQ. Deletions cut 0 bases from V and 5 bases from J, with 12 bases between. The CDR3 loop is CASSLVRGFDNEQFF. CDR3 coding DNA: TGCGCCAGCAGCTTGGTGCGGGGTTTCGACAATGAGCAGTTCTTC.

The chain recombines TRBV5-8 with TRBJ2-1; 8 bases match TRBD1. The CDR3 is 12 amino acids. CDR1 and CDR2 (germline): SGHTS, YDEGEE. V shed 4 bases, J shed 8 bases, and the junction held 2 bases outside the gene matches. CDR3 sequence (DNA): TGTGCCAGCAGCCAGACAGGGGATGAGCAGTTCTTC. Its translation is CASSQTGDEQFF.

For the CDR3, the DNA is TGTGCCAGCTCACCAGGCGCAGGCTACGAGCAGTACTTC. This encodes CASSPGAGYEQYF. This chain joins TRBV18 and TRBJ2-7, with D unclear. V shed 2 bases and J shed 3 bases, with 8 bases lying between them. Per germline, CDR1 KGHSH and CDR2 LQKENI. There are 13 residues in the CDR3.

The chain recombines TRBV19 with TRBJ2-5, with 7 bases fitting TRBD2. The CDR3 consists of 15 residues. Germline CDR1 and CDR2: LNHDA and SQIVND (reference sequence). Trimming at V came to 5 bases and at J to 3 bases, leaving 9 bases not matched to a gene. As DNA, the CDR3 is TGTGCCAGTAGTTCTACCGGGACTACGAAAGAGACCCAGTACTTC. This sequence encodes CASSSTGTTKETQYF.

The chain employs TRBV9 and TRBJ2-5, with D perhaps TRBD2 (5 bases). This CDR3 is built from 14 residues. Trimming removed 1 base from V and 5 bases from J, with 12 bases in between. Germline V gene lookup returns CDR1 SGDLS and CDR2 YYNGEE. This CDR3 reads CASSVFARDETQYF. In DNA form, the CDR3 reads TGTGCCAGCAGCGTATTCGCGAGGGATGAGACCCAGTACTTC.

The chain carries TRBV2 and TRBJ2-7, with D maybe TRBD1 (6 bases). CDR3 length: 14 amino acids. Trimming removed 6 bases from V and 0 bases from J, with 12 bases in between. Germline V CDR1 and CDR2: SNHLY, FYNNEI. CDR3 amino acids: CASRSRDNSYEQYF. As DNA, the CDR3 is TGTGCCAGCAGAAGCCGGGACAACTCCTACGAGCAGTACTTC.